The following is a T cell receptor (beta chain) sequence with its context. Its antigen is unidentified. The investigators collected lesional scalp punch biopsies and peripheral blood from alopecia areata patients. This entry comes from a study of CD8+ T cells in alopecia areata. Findings and caveats of the study: Researchers reported that TCR sharing among patients proved less clear than in mice, possibly HLA-linked.

After removal of 4 bases from V and 7 bases from J, the junction contained 7 bases not matched to a gene. This CDR3 contains 16 residues. CDR1 and CDR2 (germline): ENHRY, SYGVKD. RNA was extracted and reverse transcribed into cDNA as the sequencing template. The table came from immunoSEQ multiplex PCR; TCRdb's copy has only in-frame clones and leaves some out. The sample lists 110,000 to 150,000 clones; about 60% were seen once. This sample comprised CD4+ T cells sorted from blood, obtained at week 0. The origin of this receptor is a human donor with alopecia areata. This chain uses TRBV10-3 with TRBJ1-6; 10 bases map to TRBD1. The CDR3 sequence is CAISARDRGGNSPLHF. The CDR3 nucleotides read TGTGCCATCAGTGCCCGGGACAGGGGAGGCAATTCACCCCTCCACTTT.